The clone carrying this T cell receptor (beta chain) was seen more than once but under ten times. What it binds is not known. Germline CDR1 reads SGHNT; CDR2 reads YYREEE (reference sequence). The CDR3 is 13 residues long. V trimming: 2 bases; J trimming: 6 bases; junction bases outside the gene matches: 4. These data are taken from a study of shared clonotypes between healthy human individuals. Background on the study: Ranging from 18 to 49 in age, donors were two women and three men.

Study-level findings and limits: The authors sampled blood alone, and tissue repertoires likely differ.

Running of the assay took place at deep level. The table came from immunoSEQ multiplex PCR; TCRdb's copy has only in-frame clones and leaves some out. The data hold 400,000 to 500,000 clones, with less than 80% observed a single time. This chain uses TRBV5-4 with TRBJ1-2; 7 bases are a match to TRBD1. The source material was PBMCs. The clonotype originates from a middle-aged woman in good health. Some clones in this sample may be carry-over from other donors' samples. CDR3 sequence reads: CASSLDRVDGYTF. The CDR3 nucleotides read TGTGCCAGCAGCTTAGACAGGGTAGATGGCTACACCTTC.